The 21 T cell receptor beta chains below all came from one sample that was sequenced in a study of technical replicates of blood from a handful of donors. The data were produced by immunoSEQ multiplex PCR, yet TCRdb's version contains in-frame clones alone and is incomplete. This table has more than 65,000 clones, about 96% appearing once. Sequencing was performed on T cells isolated from PBMCs. The receptors shown here come from a human donor in good health.

The chain couples TRBV5-1 to TRBJ2-1, with 8 bases lining up with TRBD2. V trimming: 4 bases; J trimming: 2 bases; junction bases outside the gene matches: 11. The CDR3 is 17 residues long. Germline V gives CDR1 SGHRS, CDR2 YFSETQ. In DNA form, the CDR3 reads TGCGCCAGCAGCCCCGGGACTAGAGCGGGCCCCTACAATGAGCAGTTCTTC. Residues: CASSPGTRAGPYNEQFF.

The gene calls are TRBV7-8 and TRBJ1-2, with TRBD1 matching 7 bases. CDR1 and CDR2 from the germline V gene are SGHVS and FQNEAQ. This CDR3 region has 14 residues. The V segment lost 0 bases and the J segment 6 bases; nucleotides outside the gene matches: 4. CDR3 region: CASSLAGGANGYTF. The CDR3 bases are TGTGCCAGCAGCTTAGCAGGGGGCGCAAATGGCTACACCTTC.

This clone was observed a single time. This chain links TRBV7-9 with TRBJ2-7, with D perhaps TRBD2 (5 bases). The CDR3 runs to 11 residues. Per germline, CDR1 SEHNR and CDR2 FQNEAQ (reference sequence). V was cut by 8 bases and J by 4 bases, with 9 bases left in between. The CDR3 DNA reads TGTGCCAGCGAACGGGGATACGAGCAGTACTTC. Translated, it gives CASERGYEQYF.

The V and J genes are TRBV11-2 and TRBJ2-7; a weak D match, TRBD2 (5 bases). This CDR3 has 14 residues. Trimming pared 2 bases from V and 2 bases from J, leaving 10 bases between. The germline gives CDR1 SGHAT, CDR2 FQNNGV. This CDR3 reads CASSLYSSPYEQYF. Written as DNA, the CDR3 is TGTGCCAGCAGCTTATATTCTAGCCCCTACGAGCAGTACTTC.

This chain joins TRBV7-9 and TRBJ1-2; TRBD1 agrees at 8 bases. V lost 5 bases and J lost 4; bases outside the gene matches: 9. Germline CDR1 reads SEHNR; CDR2 reads FQNEAQ (reference sequence). This CDR3 spans 15 amino acids. The CDR3 reads CASSVGQGSVYGYTF. The CDR3 DNA follows: TGTGCCAGCAGCGTAGGACAGGGCAGTGTCTATGGCTACACCTTC. Full variable domain (missing parts from reference TRBV7-9 and TRBJ1-2): DTGVSQNPRHKITKRGQNVTFRCDPISEHNRLYWYRQTLGQGPEFLTYFQNEAQLEKSRLLSDRFSAERPKGSFSTLEIQRTEQGDSAMYLCASSVGQGSVYGYTFGSGTRLTVV.

Only a few counts were recorded for this clone. The chain recombines TRBV4-1 with TRBJ1-5; possible D gene TRBD1, 6 bases. The germline CDR1 and CDR2 sequences are MGHRA and YSYEKL. V was pared by 3 bases and J by 1 base, with 10 bases between. The CDR3 covers 15 residues. The DNA of the CDR3 is TGCGCCAGCAGCCAGGAGGGGGGGAGCAATCAGCCCCAGCATTTT. Its protein product is CASSQEGGSNQPQHF.

V usage is TRBV27 and J usage is TRBJ2-1; D is unclear. CDR3 length: 13 residues. V was clipped by 0 bases and J by 4 bases, with 4 bases between them. Germline V lookup: CDR1 MNHEY, CDR2 SMNVEV (reference sequence). The CDR3 bases are TGTGCCAGCAGTTTATCTGTATACAATGAGCAGTTCTTC. Encoded protein: CASSLSVYNEQFF.

V gene TRBV6-1 combines with J gene TRBJ1-2; D is ambiguous. V was cut by 2 bases and J by 6 bases, with 7 bases left in between. Looked up from germline, CDR1 is MNHNS and CDR2 is SASEGT. The CDR3 runs 12 residues. CDR3 coding DNA: TGTGCCAGCAGTGAATACACCCATGGCTACACCTTC. Translating it yields CASSEYTHGYTF.

The CDR3 nucleotides are TGTGCCAGCAGCGTAATCTCGGGCGAGCAGTACTTC. Protein: CASSVISGEQYF. The chain combines TRBV9 with TRBJ2-7; D unresolved. V lost 1 base and J 6 bases, leaving 8 bases between the germline ends. The CDR3 totals 12 residues. Germline V gives CDR1 SGDLS, CDR2 YYNGEE.

The chain has TRBV6-5 and TRBJ1-1; 8 positions match TRBD1. Germline assignment: CDR1 MNHEY and CDR2 SVGAGI. This CDR3 is built from 14 residues. J gave up 10 bases and V 2 bases, and 9 bases lay outside the gene matches. The chain's CDR3 is CASSYQLGTGLAFF. The CDR3, as DNA: TGTGCCAGCAGTTACCAGTTGGGGACAGGTTTAGCTTTCTTT.

The genes are TRBV6-5 and TRBJ2-1; 7 bases fit TRBD2. Germline V gives CDR1 MNHEY, CDR2 SVGAGI. The CDR3 covers 15 residues. The trim removed 4 bases at V and 7 bases at J, leaving 10 bases unmatched. CDR3 bases: TGTGCCAGCAGTTTTCGCCTACGGGAGGTGAATGAGCAGTTCTTC. It specifies CASSFRLREVNEQFF.

This clone has only one observation. This chain uses TRBV11-2 with TRBJ2-7, with 10 bases that match TRBD1. Looked up from germline, CDR1 is SGHAT and CDR2 is FQNNGV. The CDR3 loop spans 13 amino acids. Trimming removed 5 bases from V and 6 bases from J; junction bases left unmatched: 4. The CDR3, as DNA: TGTGCCAGCAGCCGGGACAGGGGATCCGAGCAGTACTTC. It specifies CASSRDRGSEQYF.

The chain recombines TRBV4-1 with TRBJ2-5; possibly TRBD2 for D (5 bases). Germline CDR1 MGHRA, CDR2 YSYEKL. V shed 3 bases and J shed 5 bases, with 13 bases lying between them. The length of the CDR3 is 14 residues. The CDR3 sequence: CASSHLRGEETQYF. The CDR3 DNA follows: TGCGCCAGCAGCCATCTTCGGGGTGAGGAGACCCAGTACTTC.

This clone was seen only a few times. The chain links TRBV6-4 to TRBJ2-2; no clear D. The CDR3 extends over 13 amino acids. Deletions cut 5 bases from V and 4 bases from J, with 8 bases between. Germline values: CDR1 MRHNA, CDR2 SNTAGT. Written as DNA, the CDR3 is TGTGCCAGCAGTCCGACTGCCACCGGGGAGCTGTTTTTT. Translation gives CASSPTATGELFF.

The chain employs TRBV14 and TRBJ2-1; 7 bases line up with TRBD2. Germline V gene sequence: CDR1 SGHDN, CDR2 FVKESK. The CDR3 length is 16 residues. V trimming: 4 bases; J trimming: 0 bases; junction bases outside the gene matches: 6. In DNA form, the CDR3 reads TGTGCCAGCAGCCCATACGGGAGGAGCTCCTACAATGAGCAGTTCTTC. As protein: CASSPYGRSSYNEQFF.

This clone came up once. J is TRBJ2-1 and V is TRBV25-1, with 8 bases matching TRBD2. The CDR3 consists of 14 residues. Germline-derived CDR1 and CDR2 are MGHDK and SYGVNS. Losses at the gene ends were 4 bases for V and 5 bases for J; bases not matched to a gene: 4. CDR3 sequence (DNA): TGTGCCAGCAGTGGGGGGACTAGTGACAATGAGCAGTTCTTC. Its protein is CASSGGTSDNEQFF.

This clone is a singleton in its sample. The chain carries TRBV6-5 and TRBJ2-4; 13 bases line up with TRBD2. Trimming at V came to 11 bases and at J to 9 bases, leaving 7 bases not matched to a gene. Per germline, CDR1 MNHEY and CDR2 SVGAGI. There are 13 residues in the CDR3. CDR3: CAARTSGSGIQYF. CDR3 coding DNA: TGTGCCGCTCGGACTAGCGGGAGTGGCATTCAGTACTTC.

This clone has only one observation. This chain links TRBV27 with TRBJ1-1; 8 nucleotides line up with TRBD1. Germline V gene data show CDR1 as MNHEY and CDR2 as SMNVEV (reference sequence). The J segment lost 5 bases and the V segment lost 6 bases, leaving 8 bases of the junction unmatched. There are 14 residues in the CDR3. The CDR3 loop is CASSTTGELTEAFF. In DNA form, the CDR3 reads TGTGCCAGCAGCACGACAGGGGAACTAACTGAAGCTTTCTTT.

This clone was observed a single time. The rearrangement uses TRBV6-5 and TRBJ2-7; tentative D call: TRBD2 (5 bases). The germline gives CDR1 MNHEY, CDR2 SVGAGI. This CDR3 has 15 amino acids. V lost 0 bases and J lost 7, with 16 bases in between. For the CDR3, the DNA is TGTGCCAGCAGTTACTCGTTTCAGCGAAGGGAGGAGCAGTACTTC. Protein product: CASSYSFQRREEQYF.

The chain recombines TRBV19 with TRBJ2-1; 9 bases are shared with TRBD1. Germline V CDR1 and CDR2: LNHDA, SQIVND (reference sequence). Trimming at V came to 5 bases and at J to 8 bases, leaving 7 bases not matched to a gene. This CDR3 spans 14 amino acids. CDR3 region: CASSQDRGGDEQFF. The CDR3 DNA follows: TGTGCCAGTAGTCAGGACAGGGGTGGCGATGAGCAGTTCTTC.

V usage is TRBV7-9 and J usage is TRBJ1-1; tentative D call: TRBD1 (6 bases). The CDR3 totals 15 residues. Germline V CDR1 and CDR2: SEHNR, FQNEAQ (reference sequence). The V and J ends lost 5 bases and 2 bases respectively, with 15 bases between them. CDR3 loop: CASSLPTGSNTEAFF. The CDR3 nucleotides are TGTGCCAGCAGCCTCCCGACAGGCTCAAACACTGAAGCTTTCTTT.